This TCR beta chain was recovered during a study of OX40 agonist ivuxolimab in advanced cancers. TCRdb's table, derived via immunoSEQ multiplex PCR, lists solely in-frame clones and lacks some. The table has 80,000 to 100,000 clones, 94% seen once. Trimming took off 10 bases at V and 4 bases at J, with 24 bases between the two ends. Per the germline V gene, CDR1 is MNHEY and CDR2 is SMNVEV (reference sequence). The CDR3 covers 16 residues. This sample comprised CD4+ or CD8+ T cells sorted from blood, obtained in a trial of the OX40 agonist ivuxolimab. This clonotype was sampled from an adult with an advanced solid tumor such as melanoma, head and neck, liver or kidney cancer. This chain links TRBV27 with TRBJ2-3; possibly TRBD1 or TRBD2 for D (6 bases each). In nucleotides, the CDR3 is TGTGCCACCCTCCCCAAAGGGCGGGACACCGCAGATACGCAGTATTTT. This translates into CATLPKGRDTADTQYF.